Below are 15 T cell receptor beta chains sequenced from a single sample in a study of long-term antiretroviral therapy in people with HIV. Survey-level resolution applied to immunoSEQ assay v3.0. Method: immunoSEQ multiplex PCR; TCRdb's copy keeps in-frame clones and lacks some. The profile shows 7,200 or so clones, 74% of them singletons. The material sequenced was unsorted PBMCs, taken 0.1 years before starting antiretroviral therapy. The receptor set was obtained from a man younger than 35 with HIV.

This chain connects TRBV6-6 to TRBJ1-5; D remains ambiguous. The germline V and J ends were trimmed by 6 bases and 7 bases, with 13 bases remaining between them. The CDR3 runs to 13 residues. In germline, CDR1 is MNHNY, CDR2 SVGAGI (reference sequence). The CDR3 reads CASSNHMTQPQHF. The CDR3, as DNA: TGTGCCAGCAGCAACCATATGACGCAGCCCCAGCATTTT.

This chain's CDR3 is CASSLRGDEQFF. The CDR3 DNA reads as TGTGCCAGCAGCTTAAGAGGGGATGAGCAGTTCTTC. J is TRBJ2-1 and V is TRBV5-8, with D tentatively TRBD1 or TRBD2 (5 bases each). V dropped 2 bases and J dropped 8 bases, with 8 bases sitting between them. CDR1 is SGHTS and CDR2 is YDEGEE in the germline V gene. This CDR3 region has 12 residues.

This clone has a handful of counts. The CDR3, as DNA: TGTGCCAGCGGGACAGGGAGCTCCTATAATTCACCCCTCCACTTT. As protein: CASGTGSSYNSPLHF. This rearrangement joins TRBV2 to TRBJ1-6; 9 bases are a match to TRBD1. This CDR3 contains 15 residues. CDR1 SNHLY and CDR2 FYNNEI come from the germline V gene. V shed 8 bases and J 0 bases; nucleotides not matched to a gene: 2. Variable domain in full (rest from reference TRBV2 and TRBJ1-6): EPEVTQTPSHQVTQMGQEVILRCVPISNHLYFYWYRQILGQKVEFLVSFYNNEISEKSEIFDDQFSVERPDGSNFTLKIRSTKLEDSAMYFCASGTGSSYNSPLHFGNGTRLTVT.

The chain couples TRBV7-9 to TRBJ1-4; D is ambiguous. Looked up from germline, CDR1 is SEHNR and CDR2 is FQNEAQ (reference sequence). The CDR3 covers 15 residues. Trimming shortened V by 5 bases and J by 8 bases, and 18 bases separated the two germline ends. This chain's CDR3 is CASSHTPPKAEKLFF. In nucleotides, the CDR3 is TGTGCCAGCAGCCATACCCCCCCGAAAGCGGAAAAACTGTTTTTT.

This clone was found a few times. The chain has TRBV7-2 and TRBJ1-5; TRBD1 is a possible D gene (5 bases). This CDR3 has 13 amino acids. The V end lost 1 base, the J end lost 5 bases, and 6 bases lay between the germline ends. Germline CDR1 SGHTA, CDR2 FQGNSA. CDR3 bases: TGTGCCAGCAGCTTAGGCAGGGATCAGCCCCAGCATTTT. Translated: CASSLGRDQPQHF.

This clone occurred once. The chain is built from TRBV5-1 and TRBJ1-4; weak D call: TRBD1 (6 bases). The ends were cut back, 0 bases at V and 4 bases at J, with 10 bases in the middle. The V gene's germline CDR1 is SGHRS and CDR2 YFSETQ. This CDR3 has 15 amino acids. The DNA of the CDR3 is TGCGCCAGCAGCTTGGGGACAGAAGATAATGAAAAACTGTTTTTT. This encodes CASSLGTEDNEKLFF.

This sequence joins TRBV27 and TRBJ2-3; 8 nucleotides line up with TRBD2. Germline V gives CDR1 MNHEY, CDR2 SMNVEV (reference sequence). The V and J ends lost 2 bases and 8 bases, in that order; junction bases with no gene match: 3. The CDR3 is 13 residues long. CDR3 protein: CASSLMAGGTQYF. In nucleotides, the CDR3 is TGTGCCAGCAGTTTAATGGCGGGAGGTACGCAGTATTTT.

The J gene is TRBJ2-1, the V gene TRBV2; 9 bases line up with TRBD1. Germline-derived CDR1 and CDR2 are SNHLY and FYNNEI. Trimming cost V 7 bases and J 8 bases; bases outside gene matches: 9. This CDR3 comprises 14 residues. CDR3 in DNA: TGTGCCAGCAAAGTGGACAGGGGTGGGGATGAGCAGTTCTTC. Translating it yields CASKVDRGGDEQFF.

V and J are TRBV19 and TRBJ2-5; 7 bases are a match to TRBD2. Germline CDR1 LNHDA, CDR2 SQIVND (reference sequence). V lost 5 bases and J lost 5; bases outside the gene matches: 8. The CDR3 length is 14 residues. The DNA for the CDR3 is TGTGCCAGTAGTGGAAAGGGAGGGGTCGAGACCCAGTACTTC. Translation: CASSGKGGVETQYF.

CDR3 in amino acids: CASKQGANYGYTF. The CDR3 nucleotides read TGCGCCAGCAAGCAGGGGGCGAACTATGGCTACACCTTC. This chain connects TRBV5-1 to TRBJ1-2; 8 nucleotides match TRBD1. CDR1 is SGHRS, CDR2 YFSETQ, per germline. The CDR3 runs to 13 residues. Trimming removed 6 bases from V and 2 bases from J; junction bases left unmatched: 3. The entire variable domain, with the rest obtained from reference TRBV5-1 and TRBJ1-2, is as follows: KAGVTQTPRYLIKTRGQQVTLSCSPISGHRSVSWYQQTPGQGLQFLFEYFSETQRNKGNFPGRFSGRQFSNSRSEMNVSTLELGDSALYLCASKQGANYGYTFGSGTRLTVV.

This chain uses TRBV6-1 with TRBJ1-5; D not certain. The CDR3 consists of 16 residues. Germline V gene data show CDR1 as MNHNS and CDR2 as SASEGT. Deletions cut 2 bases from V and 1 base from J, with 12 bases between. CDR3 sequence (DNA): TGTGCCAGCAGTGAATTTGGTGGACTGAGCAATCAGCCCCAGCATTTT. Protein sequence: CASSEFGGLSNQPQHF.

V gene TRBV21-1 combines with J gene TRBJ2-5; whether TRBD1, the table's D call, matches the DNA was not checked. TRBV21-1 is recorded as a pseudogene. The CDR3 is 15 amino acids. The CDR3 region is CASSKALGPQETQYF. In nucleotides, the CDR3 is TGTGCCAGCAGCAAAGCGCTGGGGCCCCAAGAGACCCAGTACTTC.

V and J are TRBV25-1 and TRBJ1-2; TRBD1 is a possible D gene (5 bases). Germline CDR1 and CDR2: MGHDK and SYGVNS. The ends were cut back, 2 bases at V and 3 bases at J, with 13 bases in the middle. There are 15 residues in the CDR3. The CDR3 DNA reads as TGTGCCAGCAGTGAAGTTCGGGGGTACGACTATGGCTACACCTTC. It specifies CASSEVRGYDYGYTF.

The CDR3 DNA follows: TGTGCCAGCAGTGGCAGTTCCACCGGGGAGCTGTTTTTT. Amino acids: CASSGSSTGELFF. The chain has TRBV6-4 and TRBJ2-2; D is unclear. The germline V gene encodes CDR1 MRHNA and CDR2 SNTAGT. Trimming cost V 4 bases and J 4 bases, with 7 bases left between them. This CDR3 spans 13 amino acids.

This clone was counted once. J is TRBJ2-2 and V is TRBV18; D remains unclear. Trimming took off 0 bases at V and 6 bases at J, with 8 bases between the two ends. The CDR3 has 14 amino acids. CDR1 and CDR2 from the germline V gene are KGHSH and LQKENI. CDR3 protein: CASSPPSRSGELFF. CDR3 DNA: TGTGCCAGCTCACCACCGTCTCGGTCCGGGGAGCTGTTTTTT.